The source of this T cell receptor (beta chain) is a study of T cells after yellow fever vaccination. Whole-study results and caveats: Some clonotypes were seen in both the CD4 and the CD8 compartments. These made up a small share and likely arose from convergent recombination. Post-booster reappearance was seen for most primary-vaccination clones (about 95% CD4, roughly 86% CD8).

Comment on this clonotype: What it binds is unknown.

This CDR3 has 15 residues. V was shortened by 6 bases and J by 1 base, with 15 bases between the two germline ends. Per the germline V gene, CDR1 is MNHEY and CDR2 is SMNVEV (reference sequence). In TCRdb, the 5' RACE reads were re-called with MiXCR into one record per CDR3 protein. Counted here are roughly 340,000 distinct CDR3 sequences, over 8% occurring once; the ten biggest clones make up about a sixth. This chain connects TRBV27 to TRBJ1-1, with unresolved D. The sequence derives from a man between 18 and 35 years old who received the YFV17D yellow fever vaccine. The sequenced sample was PBMCs, obtained on the day of the first yellow fever vaccination. The chain's CDR3 is CASSFIHSGNTEAFF. CDR3 bases: TGTGCCAGCAGCTTTATCCACTCGGGGAACACTGAAGCTTTCTTT.